This TCR beta chain was sequenced for a study of patients and donors after allogeneic stem cell transplantation. Trimming removed 4 bases at V and 6 bases at J, with 12 bases between. The germline gives CDR1 LNHDA, CDR2 SQIVND (reference sequence). The CDR3 has 14 amino acids. TCRdb re-called the RT-PCR reads through MiXCR, storing one row per CDR3 protein. This sample has hundreds of thousands of distinct CDR3 sequences, with 16% found just once. This clonotype has only a few counts. V and J are TRBV19 and TRBJ2-2; tentatively, D is TRBD1 or TRBD2 (6 bases each). Sequenced sample: blood, either unsorted or a sorted T cell fraction (not recorded which). This receptor was obtained from a human donor who was either an allogeneic HSCT recipient or a stem cell or donor lymphocyte infusion donor (not recorded which). It is not recorded whose cells these are; they may come from a transplant donor. The chain's CDR3 is CASSRHREAGELFF. CDR3 coding DNA: TGTGCCAGTAGTAGGCACAGGGAGGCCGGGGAGCTGTTTTTT.